These 13 T cell receptor beta chains were sequenced from one sample in a study of beta chain features in type 1 diabetes. The whole isolated RNA underwent reverse transcription, so sequencing captured expressed TCRB transcripts. Data came from immunoSEQ multiplex PCR; TCRdb stores just in-frame clones and leaves some out. Among just over 450,000 clones, roughly 31% were seen once, and the ten largest hold around 0.065%. Source material: naive CD4+ T cells from blood. These receptor sequences come from a man aged 18 to 29 in good health.

The genes are TRBV7-9 and TRBJ1-1; D is uncertain. The V gene lost 8 bases and the J gene lost 4 bases, with 11 bases spanning the gap. The germline V gene encodes CDR1 SEHNR and CDR2 FQNEAQ (reference sequence). The CDR3 sequence is 12 residues long. CDR3 bases: TGTGCCAGCGCGAGAACTAGCACTGAAGCTTTCTTT. Translating it yields CASARTSTEAFF.

This clone has just a few counts. V is TRBV9 and J is TRBJ2-3, with D maybe TRBD1 (5 bases). The germline V gene has CDR1 SGDLS and CDR2 YYNGEE. This CDR3 contains 17 residues. Trimming removed 4 bases from V and 0 bases from J, with 18 bases in between. CDR3 sequence (DNA): TGTGCCAGCAGCCCGTGGGGCCAGCGCTCTAGCACAGATACGCAGTATTTT. Its translation is CASSPWGQRSSTDTQYF.

This clone was counted only a few times. The chain employs TRBV15 and TRBJ2-5; no clear D gene. Germline-derived CDR1 and CDR2 are LNHNV and YYDKDF (reference sequence). CDR3 length: 14 residues. V was pared by 0 bases and J by 4 bases, with 9 bases between. DNA for the CDR3: TGTGCCACCAGCAGAGATCAATGGGTAGAGACCCAGTACTTC. Translation: CATSRDQWVETQYF.

The chain is built from TRBV4-3 and TRBJ2-4; 12 positions match TRBD2. With 0 bases clipped from V and 1 base from J, the junction kept 10 bases outside the gene matches. Germline assignment: CDR1 LGHNA and CDR2 YSLEER. This CDR3 contains 20 residues. CDR3 nucleotides: TGCGCCAGCAGCCAAGATCGGCGACTAGCGGGAGAGGTGGCCAAAAACATTCAGTACTTC. Encoded protein: CASSQDRRLAGEVAKNIQYF.

In this sample, this clone turned up once. The chain carries TRBV18 and TRBJ2-3; D ambiguous. This CDR3 region has 13 residues. Trimming removed 2 bases from V and 6 bases from J, with 9 bases in between. Germline V gene data show CDR1 as KGHSH and CDR2 as LQKENI. CDR3 nucleotides: TGTGCCAGCTCACCAGCACTACGTGATACGCAGTATTTT. This codes for CASSPALRDTQYF.

This clone was picked up a small number of times. This rearrangement joins TRBV4-1 to TRBJ1-5; a weak D match, TRBD1 (6 bases). This CDR3 has 15 residues. The V and J ends lost 3 bases and 0 bases respectively, with 9 bases between them. Germline V gives CDR1 MGHRA, CDR2 YSYEKL. CDR3 amino acids: CASSQYRDSNQPQHF. The CDR3 bases are TGCGCCAGCAGCCAGTACAGGGATAGCAATCAGCCCCAGCATTTT.

This clone has only a few counts. CDR3 region: CASSFAAGVSNEQFF. CDR3 nucleotide sequence: TGTGCCAGCAGCTTCGCGGCGGGAGTTAGTAATGAGCAGTTCTTC. The V call is TRBV11-2, the J call TRBJ2-1; 7 bases align to TRBD2. This CDR3 contains 15 residues. From germline, CDR1 is SGHAT and CDR2 FQNNGV. Trimming cost V 3 bases and J 7 bases; bases outside gene matches: 9.

This clone was seen only a few times. This chain links TRBV29-1 with TRBJ1-4; 8 bases fit TRBD1. The V segment lost 7 bases and the J segment 1 base; nucleotides outside the gene matches: 5. This CDR3 comprises 14 residues. Germline-derived CDR1 and CDR2 are SQVTM and ANQGSEA. The CDR3 protein is CSAQGGGTNEKLFF. Written as DNA, the CDR3 is TGCAGCGCACAGGGGGGTGGAACTAATGAAAAACTGTTTTTT.

V usage is TRBV14 and J usage is TRBJ2-1; 13 bases match TRBD2. This CDR3 region has 14 residues. The V gene end was trimmed by 2 bases and the J gene end by 11 bases; junction bases not matched to a gene: 3. The germline V gene has CDR1 SGHDN and CDR2 FVKESK. The CDR3 sequence is CASSQSGTSGKQFF. In DNA, the CDR3 is TGTGCCAGCAGCCAATCTGGGACTAGCGGGAAGCAGTTCTTC.

The chain combines TRBV15 with TRBJ2-7; 9 nucleotides line up with TRBD2. The V segment lost 5 bases and the J segment 6 bases; nucleotides outside the gene matches: 11. Per germline, CDR1 LNHNV and CDR2 YYDKDF (reference sequence). The CDR3 has 15 amino acids. The DNA for the CDR3 is TGTGCCACCAGCCGCTTTTTGAGCGGGAGGTTCGAGCAGTACTTC. Protein: CATSRFLSGRFEQYF.

The J gene is TRBJ1-5, the V gene TRBV30; D not certain. The V end was cut by 8 bases, the J end by 4 bases, with 12 bases between. The CDR3 extends over 12 amino acids. The germline V gene encodes CDR1 GTSNPN and CDR2 SVGIG (reference sequence). The CDR3 loop is CATSSENQPQHF. Here the CDR3 DNA reads TGTGCCACAAGTAGCGAAAATCAGCCCCAGCATTTT.

There are a few counts of this clone. The chain links TRBV13 to TRBJ2-7, with a weak D call TRBD2 (6 bases). The CDR3 totals 14 residues. V was trimmed by 5 bases and J by 1 base, leaving 12 bases between them. Germline lookup yields CDR1 PRHDT and CDR2 FYEKMQ (reference sequence). CDR3 sequence: CASSARAGSYEQYF. As DNA, the CDR3 is TGTGCCAGCAGCGCCCGGGCGGGGTCCTACGAGCAGTACTTC.

This clone showed up just a few times. The chain carries TRBV4-1 and TRBJ2-1; D remains ambiguous. V was clipped by 0 bases and J by 3 bases, with 18 bases between them. CDR3 length equals 18 residues. The germline gives CDR1 MGHRA, CDR2 YSYEKL. The CDR3 spells CASSQDIPLVKDYNEQFF. The CDR3 DNA sequence: TGCGCCAGCAGCCAAGATATCCCTTTGGTGAAAGACTACAATGAGCAGTTCTTC.